The present TCR beta chain was sequenced within a study of blood T cell repertoires in COVID-19. Study background: In each case, the material was cDNA or gDNA derived from T cells, B-cell-depleted T cells, or PBMCs.

The CDR3 runs to 17 residues. V lost 3 bases, J lost 5 bases, and 19 bases lay in between. From germline, CDR1 is LGHNA and CDR2 YNFKEQ. Measured with immunoSEQ multiplex PCR; TCRdb has only the in-frame clones, and not every one. The sample contains some 160,000 clones, around 80% of which appear only once. The chain couples TRBV4-2 to TRBJ2-2; a possible D gene is TRBD2 (7 bases). The source is an older woman who had recovered from COVID-19. Sequencing used peripheral blood. CDR3 nucleotides: TGTGCCAGCAGCCAGAGGGGAGGGGGTAGGGGAACCGGGGAGCTGTTTTTT. Protein: CASSQRGGGRGTGELFF.